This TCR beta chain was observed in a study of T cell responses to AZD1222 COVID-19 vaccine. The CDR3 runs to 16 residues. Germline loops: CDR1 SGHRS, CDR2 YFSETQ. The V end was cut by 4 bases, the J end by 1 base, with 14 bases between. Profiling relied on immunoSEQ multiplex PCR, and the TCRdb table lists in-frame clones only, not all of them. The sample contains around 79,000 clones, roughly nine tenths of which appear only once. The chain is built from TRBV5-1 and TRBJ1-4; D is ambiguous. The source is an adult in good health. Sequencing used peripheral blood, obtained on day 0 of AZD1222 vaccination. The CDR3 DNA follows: TGCGCCAGCAGCAGATCCGCCCCGGTAACTAATGAAAAACTGTTTTTT. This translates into CASSRSAPVTNEKLFF.